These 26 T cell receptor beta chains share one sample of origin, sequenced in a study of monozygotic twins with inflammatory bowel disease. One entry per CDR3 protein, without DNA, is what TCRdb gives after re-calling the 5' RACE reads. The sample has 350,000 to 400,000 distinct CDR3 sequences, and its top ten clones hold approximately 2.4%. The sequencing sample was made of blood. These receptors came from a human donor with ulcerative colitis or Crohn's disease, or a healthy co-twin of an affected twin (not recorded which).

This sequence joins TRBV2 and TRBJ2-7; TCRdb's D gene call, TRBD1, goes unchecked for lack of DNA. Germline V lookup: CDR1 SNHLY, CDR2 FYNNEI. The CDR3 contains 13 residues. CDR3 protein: CASSGQGAHEQYF.

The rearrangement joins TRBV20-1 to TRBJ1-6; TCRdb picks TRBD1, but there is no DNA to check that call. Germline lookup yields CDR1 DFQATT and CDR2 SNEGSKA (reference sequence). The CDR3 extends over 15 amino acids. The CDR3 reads CSARSPGHDNSPLHF.

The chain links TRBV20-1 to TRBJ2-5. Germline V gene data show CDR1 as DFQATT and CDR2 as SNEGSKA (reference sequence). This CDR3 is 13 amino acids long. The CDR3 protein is CSARLNVQETQYF.

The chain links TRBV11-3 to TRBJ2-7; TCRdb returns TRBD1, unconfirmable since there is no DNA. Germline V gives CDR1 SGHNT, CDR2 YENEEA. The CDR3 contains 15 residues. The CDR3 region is CASSPGGDRNYEQYF.

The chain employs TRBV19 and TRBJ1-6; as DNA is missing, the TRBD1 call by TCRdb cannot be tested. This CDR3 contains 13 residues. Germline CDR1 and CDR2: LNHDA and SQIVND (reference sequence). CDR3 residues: CASTGQTNSPLHF.

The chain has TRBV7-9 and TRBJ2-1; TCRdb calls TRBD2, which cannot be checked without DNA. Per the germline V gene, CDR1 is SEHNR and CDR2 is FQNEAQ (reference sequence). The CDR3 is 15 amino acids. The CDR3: CASSFLAGGLGEQFF.

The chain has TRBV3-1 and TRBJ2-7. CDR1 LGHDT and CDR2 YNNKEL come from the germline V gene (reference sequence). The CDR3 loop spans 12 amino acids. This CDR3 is CASSQVFYEQYF.

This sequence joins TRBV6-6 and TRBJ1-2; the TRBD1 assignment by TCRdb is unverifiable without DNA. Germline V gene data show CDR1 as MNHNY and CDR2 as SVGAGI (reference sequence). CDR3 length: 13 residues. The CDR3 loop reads CVSSYDTGGGYTF.

CDR3 protein: CASSLRVDQPQHF. J is TRBJ1-5 and V is TRBV14; TCRdb selects TRBD1, and the lack of DNA leaves this call unchecked. Germline CDR1 reads SGHDN; CDR2 reads FVKESK. The CDR3 spans 13 residues.

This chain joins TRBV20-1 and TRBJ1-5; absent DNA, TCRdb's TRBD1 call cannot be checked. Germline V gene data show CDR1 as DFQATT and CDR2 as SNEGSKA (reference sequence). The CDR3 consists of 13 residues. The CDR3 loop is CSARVGGTGAQHF.

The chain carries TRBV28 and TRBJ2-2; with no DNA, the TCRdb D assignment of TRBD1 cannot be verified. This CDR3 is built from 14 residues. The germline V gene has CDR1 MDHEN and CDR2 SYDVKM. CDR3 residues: CASRGGQATGELFF.

Here the CDR3 reads CASSPSTLYEQYF. The chain employs TRBV5-6 and TRBJ2-7. Germline CDR1 reads SGHDT; CDR2 reads YYEEEE. This CDR3 is built from 13 residues.

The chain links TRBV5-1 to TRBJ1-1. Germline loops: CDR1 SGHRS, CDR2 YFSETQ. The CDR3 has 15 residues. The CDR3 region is CASSLAWGMNTEAFF.

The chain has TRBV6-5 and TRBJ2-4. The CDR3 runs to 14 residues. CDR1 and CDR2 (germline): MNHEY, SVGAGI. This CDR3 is CASSSALAKNIQYF.

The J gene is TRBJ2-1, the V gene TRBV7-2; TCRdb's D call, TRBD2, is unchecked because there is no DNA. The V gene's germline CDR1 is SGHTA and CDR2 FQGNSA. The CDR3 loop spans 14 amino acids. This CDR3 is CATSASGGAGEQFF.

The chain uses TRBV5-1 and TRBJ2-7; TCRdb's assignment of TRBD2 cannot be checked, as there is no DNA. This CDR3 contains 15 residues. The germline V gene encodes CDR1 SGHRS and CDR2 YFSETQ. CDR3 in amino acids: CASSYNGGAVYEQYF.

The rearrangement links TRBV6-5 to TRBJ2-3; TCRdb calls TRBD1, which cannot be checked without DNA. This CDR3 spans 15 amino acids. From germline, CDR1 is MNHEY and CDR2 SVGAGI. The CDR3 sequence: CASSYSSGIPDTQYF.

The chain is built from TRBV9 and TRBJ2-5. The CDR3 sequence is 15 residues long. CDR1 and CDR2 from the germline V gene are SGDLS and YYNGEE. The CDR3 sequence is CASSPNSLGSETQYF.

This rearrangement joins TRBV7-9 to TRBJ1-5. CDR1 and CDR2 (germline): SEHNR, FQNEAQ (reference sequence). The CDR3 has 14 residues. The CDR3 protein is CASSYGRTNQPQHF.

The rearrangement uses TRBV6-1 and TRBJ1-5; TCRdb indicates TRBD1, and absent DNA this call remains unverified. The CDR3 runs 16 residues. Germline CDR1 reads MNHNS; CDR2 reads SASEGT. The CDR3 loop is CASSVRGTGSNQPQHF.

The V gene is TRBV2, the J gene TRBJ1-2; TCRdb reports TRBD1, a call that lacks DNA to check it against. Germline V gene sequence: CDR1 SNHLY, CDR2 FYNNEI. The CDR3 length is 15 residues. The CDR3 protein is CASRPRTGTLYGYTF.

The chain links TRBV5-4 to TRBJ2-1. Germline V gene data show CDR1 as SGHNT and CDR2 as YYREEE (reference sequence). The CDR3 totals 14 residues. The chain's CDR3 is CASSEGGAYNEQFF.

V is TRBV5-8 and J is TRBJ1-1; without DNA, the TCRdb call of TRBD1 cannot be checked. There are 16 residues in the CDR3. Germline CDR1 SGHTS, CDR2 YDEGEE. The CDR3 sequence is CASSPFPGPRNTEAFF.

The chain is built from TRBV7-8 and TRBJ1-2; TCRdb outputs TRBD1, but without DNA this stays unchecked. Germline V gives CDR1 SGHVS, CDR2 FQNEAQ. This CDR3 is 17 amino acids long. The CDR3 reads CASSLDEGQPPNYGYTF.

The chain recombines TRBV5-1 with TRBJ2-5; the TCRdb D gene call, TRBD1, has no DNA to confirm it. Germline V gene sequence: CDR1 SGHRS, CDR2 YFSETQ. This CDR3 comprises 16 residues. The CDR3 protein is CASSLVDRVEQETQYF.

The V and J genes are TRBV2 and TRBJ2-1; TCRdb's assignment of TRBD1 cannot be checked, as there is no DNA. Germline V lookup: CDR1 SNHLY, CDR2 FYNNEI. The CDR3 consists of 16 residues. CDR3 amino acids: CASRPGGRGSYNEQFF.